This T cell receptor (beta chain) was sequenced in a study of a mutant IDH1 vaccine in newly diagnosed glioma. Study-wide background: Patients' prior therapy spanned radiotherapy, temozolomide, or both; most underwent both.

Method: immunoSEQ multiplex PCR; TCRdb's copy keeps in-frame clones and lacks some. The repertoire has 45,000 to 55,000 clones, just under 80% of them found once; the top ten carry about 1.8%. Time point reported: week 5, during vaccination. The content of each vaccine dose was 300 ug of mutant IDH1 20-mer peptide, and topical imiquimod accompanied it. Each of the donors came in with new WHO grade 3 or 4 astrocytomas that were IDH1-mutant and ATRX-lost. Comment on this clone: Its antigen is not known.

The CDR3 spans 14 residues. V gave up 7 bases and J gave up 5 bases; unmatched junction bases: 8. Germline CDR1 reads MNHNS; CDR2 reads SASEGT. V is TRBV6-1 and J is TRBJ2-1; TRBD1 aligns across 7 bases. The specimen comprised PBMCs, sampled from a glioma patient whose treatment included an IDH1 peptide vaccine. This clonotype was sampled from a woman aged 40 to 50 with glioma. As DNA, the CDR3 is TGTGCCAGCACCCGGGACAGTTATAACAATGAGCAGTTCTTC. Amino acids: CASTRDSYNNEQFF.